Detailed here is one T cell receptor (beta chain). These data originate in a study of blood T cell repertoires in COVID-19. Study at large: Researchers got acute and convalescent COVID-19 samples from the United States, Italy and Spain. Nucleic acid was either cDNA or gDNA, and it came from T cells, B-cell-depleted T cells, or PBMCs.

This CDR3 is 16 amino acids long. Trimming at V came to 5 bases and at J to 3 bases, leaving 10 bases not matched to a gene. The germline CDR1 and CDR2 sequences are SEHNR and FQNEAQ (reference sequence). Per the authors' pipeline: The authors estimated nucleated cell counts from reference gene primer amplification. Using immunoSEQ multiplex PCR, the repertoire was profiled, and TCRdb retains in-frame clones only, with some absent. V and J calls and clone size are copied from that table; D and trimming were computed from the DNA. The sample yields 300,000 to 450,000 clones, 85% seen once. This receptor was identified in a woman aged 18 to 35 with acute or convalescent COVID-19. The chain is built from TRBV7-9 and TRBJ1-1, with 9 nucleotides matching TRBD1. Sequencing was carried out using peripheral blood. CDR3 in amino acids: CASSHPGTGRDTEAFF. The CDR3 DNA follows: TGTGCCAGCAGCCACCCCGGGACAGGGCGGGACACTGAAGCTTTCTTT.